This is a list of T cell receptor beta chains from one sample in a study of T cells in Graves' hyperthyroidism and ophthalmopathy. TCRdb re-analysed the multiplex PCR reads in MiXCR, keeping a single row per CDR3 protein. Seen here are more than 300,000 distinct CDR3 sequences, roughly a sixth observed once, and the top ten hold approximately 33%. The source material was blood. The receptors were sampled from a young woman with Graves' hyperthyroidism that later progressed to Graves' ophthalmopathy. CDR3s include the opening cysteine and the closing phenylalanine or tryptophan.

v_gene	j_gene	CDR3aa
TRBV11-1	TRBJ2-2	CASSLGGEGAFDSGTGELFF
TRBV11-3	TRBJ2-2	CASSLSGRAHGELFF
TRBV7-2	TRBJ2-1	CASSTSTGYNEQFF
TRBV2	TRBJ1-6	CASRGRYNSPLHF
TRBV28	TRBJ2-5	CAASVQGTKETQYF
TRBV20-1	TRBJ2-3	CSASSTDTQYF
TRBV2	TRBJ1-3	CASSVAVRGPGNTIYF
TRBV7-2	TRBJ1-5	CASSYFGNQPQHF
TRBV20-1	TRBJ1-2	CSAPAGYYGYTF
TRBV3-1	TRBJ1-1	CASSQVGGRGITEAFF
TRBV25-1	TRBJ2-1	CASSESGGVWNEQFF
TRBV10-2	TRBJ1-6	CASSNIQGDYYNSPLHF
TRBV6-2/TRBV6-3	TRBJ2-3	CASSSGIQGTQYF
TRBV2	TRBJ1-1	CASSEIGASEAFF
TRBV12-3/TRBV12-4	TRBJ1-2	CASRGTGGGYTF
TRBV4-1	TRBJ2-4	CASSLSRGTGPLGKNIQYF
TRBV6-2/TRBV6-3	TRBJ1-5	CASRPRQGGQPQHF